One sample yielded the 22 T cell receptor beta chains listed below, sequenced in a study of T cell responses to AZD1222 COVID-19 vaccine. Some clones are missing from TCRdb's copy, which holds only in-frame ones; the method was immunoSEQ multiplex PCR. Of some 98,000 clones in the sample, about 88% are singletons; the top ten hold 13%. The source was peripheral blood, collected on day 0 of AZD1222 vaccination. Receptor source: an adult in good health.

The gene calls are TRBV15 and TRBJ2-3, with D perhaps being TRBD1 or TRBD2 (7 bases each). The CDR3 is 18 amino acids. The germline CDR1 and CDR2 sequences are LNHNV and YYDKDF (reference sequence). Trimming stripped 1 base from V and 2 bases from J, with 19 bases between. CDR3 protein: CATSRGRTGTSATDTQYF. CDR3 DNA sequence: TGTGCCACCAGCAGAGGTCGGACAGGCACTAGCGCCACAGATACGCAGTATTTT.

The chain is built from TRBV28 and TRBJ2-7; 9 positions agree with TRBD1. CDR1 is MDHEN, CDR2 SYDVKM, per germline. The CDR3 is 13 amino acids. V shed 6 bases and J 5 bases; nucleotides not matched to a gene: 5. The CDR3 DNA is TGTGCCAGCAGACAGGGGGCTGTAGACGAGCAGTACTTC. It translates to CASRQGAVDEQYF. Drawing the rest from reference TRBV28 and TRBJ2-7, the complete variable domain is DVKVTQSSRYLVKRTGEKVFLECVQDMDHENMFWYRQDPGLGLRLIYFSYDVKMKEKGDIPEGYSVSREKKERFSLILESASTNQTSMYLCASRQGAVDEQYFGPGTRLTVT.

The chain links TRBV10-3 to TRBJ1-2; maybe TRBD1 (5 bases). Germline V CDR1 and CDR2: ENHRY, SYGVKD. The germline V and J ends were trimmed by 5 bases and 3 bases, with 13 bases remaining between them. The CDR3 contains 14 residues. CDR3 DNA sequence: TGTGCCATCAGTAAGACAGTGCGGGACTATGGCTACACCTTC. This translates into CAISKTVRDYGYTF.

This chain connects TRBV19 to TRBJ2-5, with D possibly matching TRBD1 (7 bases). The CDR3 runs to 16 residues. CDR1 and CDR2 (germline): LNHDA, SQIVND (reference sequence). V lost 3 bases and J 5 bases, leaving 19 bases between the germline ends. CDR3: CASSITRQGGGETQYF. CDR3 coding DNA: TGTGCCAGTAGTATTACCCGACAGGGTGGAGGGGAGACCCAGTACTTC.

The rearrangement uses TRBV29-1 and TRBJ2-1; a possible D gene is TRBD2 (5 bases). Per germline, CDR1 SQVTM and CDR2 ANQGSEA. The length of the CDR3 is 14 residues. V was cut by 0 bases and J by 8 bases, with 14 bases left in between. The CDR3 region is CSVEDGIPSDEQFF. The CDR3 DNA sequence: TGCAGCGTTGAAGACGGGATTCCATCCGATGAGCAGTTCTTC.

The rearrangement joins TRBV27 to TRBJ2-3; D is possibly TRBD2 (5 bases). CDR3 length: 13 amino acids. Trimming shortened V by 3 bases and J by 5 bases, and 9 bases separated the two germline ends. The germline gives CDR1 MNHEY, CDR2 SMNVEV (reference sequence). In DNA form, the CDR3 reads TGTGCCAGCAGTTTGTCGGGGTTAGATACGCAGTATTTT. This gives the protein CASSLSGLDTQYF.

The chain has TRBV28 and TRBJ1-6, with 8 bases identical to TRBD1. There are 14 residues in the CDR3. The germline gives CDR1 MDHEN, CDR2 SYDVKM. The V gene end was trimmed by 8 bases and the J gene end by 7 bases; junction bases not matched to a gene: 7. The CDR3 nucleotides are TGTGCCAGCTCGGCGGACAGGGCCAATTCACCCCTCCACTTT. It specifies CASSADRANSPLHF. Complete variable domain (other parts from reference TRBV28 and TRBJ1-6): DVKVTQSSRYLVKRTGEKVFLECVQDMDHENMFWYRQDPGLGLRLIYFSYDVKMKEKGDIPEGYSVSREKKERFSLILESASTNQTSMYLCASSADRANSPLHFGNGTRLTVT.

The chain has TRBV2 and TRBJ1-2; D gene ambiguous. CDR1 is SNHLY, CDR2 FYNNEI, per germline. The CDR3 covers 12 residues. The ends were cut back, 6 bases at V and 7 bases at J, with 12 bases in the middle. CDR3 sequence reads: CASRETAFGYTF. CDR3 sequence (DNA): TGTGCCAGCAGGGAAACCGCCTTTGGCTACACCTTC.

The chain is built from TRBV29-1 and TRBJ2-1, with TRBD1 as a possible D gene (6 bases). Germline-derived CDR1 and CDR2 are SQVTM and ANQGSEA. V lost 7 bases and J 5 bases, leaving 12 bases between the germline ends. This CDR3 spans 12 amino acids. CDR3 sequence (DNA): TGCAGCGCTTGGACAGTAGACAATGAGCAGTTCTTC. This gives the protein CSAWTVDNEQFF.

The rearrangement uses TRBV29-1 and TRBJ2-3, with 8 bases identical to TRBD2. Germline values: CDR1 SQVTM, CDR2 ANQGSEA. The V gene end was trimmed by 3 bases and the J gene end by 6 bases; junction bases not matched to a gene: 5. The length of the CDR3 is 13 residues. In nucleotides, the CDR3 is TGCAGCGTTGAGGTAGCGGGGACGGATACGCAGTATTTT. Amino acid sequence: CSVEVAGTDTQYF.

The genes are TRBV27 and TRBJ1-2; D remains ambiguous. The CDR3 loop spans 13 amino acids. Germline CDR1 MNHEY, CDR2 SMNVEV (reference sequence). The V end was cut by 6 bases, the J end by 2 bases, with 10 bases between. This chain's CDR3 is CASSPQRNYGYTF. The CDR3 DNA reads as TGTGCCAGCAGCCCCCAGCGGAACTATGGCTACACCTTC.

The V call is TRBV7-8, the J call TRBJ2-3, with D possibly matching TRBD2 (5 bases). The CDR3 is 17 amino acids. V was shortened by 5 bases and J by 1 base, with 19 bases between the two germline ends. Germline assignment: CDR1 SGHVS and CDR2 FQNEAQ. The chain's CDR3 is CASSPRRGFKGTDTQYF. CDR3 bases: TGTGCCAGCAGCCCCCGGAGAGGGTTCAAGGGCACAGATACGCAGTATTTT.

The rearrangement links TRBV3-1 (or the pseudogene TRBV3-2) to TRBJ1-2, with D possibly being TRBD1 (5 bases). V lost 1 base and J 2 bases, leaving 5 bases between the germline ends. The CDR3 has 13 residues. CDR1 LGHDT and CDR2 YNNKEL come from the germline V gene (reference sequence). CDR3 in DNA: TGTGCCAGCAGCCAAGGACAGAACTATGGCTACACCTTC. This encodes CASSQGQNYGYTF.

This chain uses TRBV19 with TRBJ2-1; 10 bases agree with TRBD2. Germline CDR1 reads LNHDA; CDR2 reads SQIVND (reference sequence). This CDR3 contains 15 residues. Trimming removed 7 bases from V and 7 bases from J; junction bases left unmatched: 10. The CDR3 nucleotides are TGTGCCAGTAACCCGGGACTAGCGCGTTTGAATGAGCAGTTCTTC. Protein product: CASNPGLARLNEQFF.

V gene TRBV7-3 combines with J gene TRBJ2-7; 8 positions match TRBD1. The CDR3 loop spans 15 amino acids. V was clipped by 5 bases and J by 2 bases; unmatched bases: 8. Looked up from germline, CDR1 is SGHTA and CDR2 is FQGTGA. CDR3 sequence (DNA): TGTGCCAGCAGCACCTCAGGGGGCCTCGCCTACGAGCAGTACTTC. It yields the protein CASSTSGGLAYEQYF.

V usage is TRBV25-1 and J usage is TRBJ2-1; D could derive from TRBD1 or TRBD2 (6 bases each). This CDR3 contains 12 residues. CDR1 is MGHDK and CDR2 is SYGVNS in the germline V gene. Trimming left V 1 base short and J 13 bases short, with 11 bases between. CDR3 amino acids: CASSEFKGGQFF. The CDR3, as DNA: TGTGCCAGCAGTGAATTTAAGGGGGGACAGTTCTTC. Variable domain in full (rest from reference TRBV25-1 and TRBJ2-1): EADIYQTPRYLVIGTGKKITLECSQTMGHDKMYWYQQDPGMELHLIHYSYGVNSTEKGDLSSESTVSRIRTEHFPLTLESARPSHTSQYLCASSEFKGGQFFGPGTRLTVL.

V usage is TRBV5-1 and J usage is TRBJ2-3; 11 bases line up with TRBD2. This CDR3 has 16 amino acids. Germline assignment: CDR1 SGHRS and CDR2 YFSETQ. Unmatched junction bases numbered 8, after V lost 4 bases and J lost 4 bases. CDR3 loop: CASSPLLAGASDTQYF. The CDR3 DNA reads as TGCGCCAGCAGCCCCTTACTAGCGGGAGCATCAGATACGCAGTATTTT.

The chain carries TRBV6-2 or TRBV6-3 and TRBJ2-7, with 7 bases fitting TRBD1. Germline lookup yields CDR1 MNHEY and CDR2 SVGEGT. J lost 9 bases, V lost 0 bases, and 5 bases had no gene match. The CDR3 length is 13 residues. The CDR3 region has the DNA TGTGCCAGCAGTTACTCGGGGACAGTGGCGCAGTACTTC. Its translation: CASSYSGTVAQYF.

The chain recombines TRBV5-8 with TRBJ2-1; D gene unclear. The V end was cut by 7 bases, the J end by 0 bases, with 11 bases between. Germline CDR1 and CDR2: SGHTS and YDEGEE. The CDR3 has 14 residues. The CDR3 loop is CASGARSSYNEQFF. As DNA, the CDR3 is TGTGCCAGCGGTGCACGGAGCTCCTACAATGAGCAGTTCTTC.

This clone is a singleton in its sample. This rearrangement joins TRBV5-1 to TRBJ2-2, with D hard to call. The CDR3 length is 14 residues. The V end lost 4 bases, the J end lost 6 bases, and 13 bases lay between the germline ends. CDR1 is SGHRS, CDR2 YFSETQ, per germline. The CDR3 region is CASSPLIQPGELFF. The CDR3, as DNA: TGCGCCAGCAGCCCACTTATCCAACCCGGGGAGCTGTTTTTT.

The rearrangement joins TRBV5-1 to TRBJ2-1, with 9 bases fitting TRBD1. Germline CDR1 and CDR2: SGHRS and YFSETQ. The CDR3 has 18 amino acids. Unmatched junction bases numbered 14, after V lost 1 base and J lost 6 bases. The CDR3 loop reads CASSLQLSGTGKSNEQFF. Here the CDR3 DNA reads TGCGCCAGCAGCTTGCAGCTTTCCGGGACAGGGAAGAGCAATGAGCAGTTCTTC.

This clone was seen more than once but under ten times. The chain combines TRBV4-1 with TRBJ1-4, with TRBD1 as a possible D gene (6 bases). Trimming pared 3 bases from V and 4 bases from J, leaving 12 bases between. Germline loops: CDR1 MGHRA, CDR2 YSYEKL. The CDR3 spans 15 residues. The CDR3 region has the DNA TGCGCCAGCAGCCACAGGACAGCCAATAATGAAAAACTGTTTTTT. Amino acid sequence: CASSHRTANNEKLFF.